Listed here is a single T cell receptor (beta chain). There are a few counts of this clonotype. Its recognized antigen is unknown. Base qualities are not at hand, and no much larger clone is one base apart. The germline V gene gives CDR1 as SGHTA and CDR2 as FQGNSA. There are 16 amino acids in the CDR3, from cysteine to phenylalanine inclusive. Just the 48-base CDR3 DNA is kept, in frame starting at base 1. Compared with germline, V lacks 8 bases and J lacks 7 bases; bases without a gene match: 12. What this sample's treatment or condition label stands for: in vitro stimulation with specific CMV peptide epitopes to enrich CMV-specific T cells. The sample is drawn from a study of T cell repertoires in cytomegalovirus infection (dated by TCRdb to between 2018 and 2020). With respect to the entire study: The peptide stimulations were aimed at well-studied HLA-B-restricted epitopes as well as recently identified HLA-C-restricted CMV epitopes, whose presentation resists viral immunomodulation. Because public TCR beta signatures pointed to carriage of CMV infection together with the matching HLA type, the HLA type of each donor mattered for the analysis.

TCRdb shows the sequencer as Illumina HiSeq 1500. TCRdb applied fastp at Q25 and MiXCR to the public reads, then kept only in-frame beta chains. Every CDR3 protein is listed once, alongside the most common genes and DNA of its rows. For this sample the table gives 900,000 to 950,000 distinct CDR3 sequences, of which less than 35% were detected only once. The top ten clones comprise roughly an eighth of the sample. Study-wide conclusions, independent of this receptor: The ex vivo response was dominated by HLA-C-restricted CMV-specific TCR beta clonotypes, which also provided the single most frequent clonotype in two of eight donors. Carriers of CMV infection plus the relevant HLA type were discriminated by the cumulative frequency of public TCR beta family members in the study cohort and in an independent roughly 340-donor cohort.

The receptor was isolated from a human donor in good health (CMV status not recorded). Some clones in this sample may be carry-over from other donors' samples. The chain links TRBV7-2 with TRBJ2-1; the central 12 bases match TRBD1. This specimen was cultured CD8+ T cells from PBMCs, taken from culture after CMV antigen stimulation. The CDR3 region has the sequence CASATPGQGAYNEQFF. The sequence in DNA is TGTGCCAGCGCAACACCGGGACAGGGGGCATATAATGAGCAGTTCTTC.